Here is one T cell receptor (beta chain) with its context. The assay was immunoSEQ multiplex PCR, and TCRdb's table has in-frame clones only and misses some. There are 65,000 to 85,000 clones in the sample; around 86% occur only once, and 2% to 2.5% lies in the top ten. This sample is part of a study of OX40 agonist ivuxolimab in advanced cancers. Whole-study context: Ivuxolimab, an antibody that agonizes OX40 (CD134), was administered to the patients. Participants, roughly 80% male, averaged approximately 56 years of age, ranging from 23 to 79. Allowance was made for prior anti-PD-1, anti-PD-L1 or anti-CTLA-4 therapy, and around 44% had some.

J gave up 5 bases and V 7 bases, and 9 bases lay outside the gene matches. The length of the CDR3 is 14 residues. From germline, CDR1 is SGHTS and CDR2 YDEGEE. The genes are TRBV5-8 and TRBJ1-5, with 7 bases fitting TRBD1. Sequencing used CD4+ or CD8+ T cells sorted from blood, obtained in a trial of the OX40 agonist ivuxolimab. This TCR derives from an adult with an advanced solid tumor such as melanoma, head and neck, liver or kidney cancer. The CDR3 is CASHSRQGDQPQHF. In nucleotides, the CDR3 is TGTGCCAGCCACTCAAGACAGGGCGATCAGCCCCAGCATTTT.